This TCR beta chain appears in the sequencing data of a study of identical twins. After template switching added a universal primer site, the resulting cDNA carried unique molecular identifiers. In TCRdb, the 5' RACE reads were re-called with MiXCR into one record per CDR3 protein. The table records 690,000 or so distinct CDR3 sequences, roughly 6% of them present only once. Regarding the study as a whole: Zero-insertion results could be subject to partial confounding by invariant MAIT and iNKT cells. Abundant beta clonotypes from cord blood bore fewer insertions; memory repertoires lacked this pattern.

Only healthy Caucasians were included as donors. This clonotype occurred many times. Antigen specificity is unknown. This TCR came from a man aged 18 to 29 in good health. Sequenced: naive T cells sorted from blood.

The CDR3 loop reads CSAIAGSPRETQYF. The CDR3 region has the DNA TGCAGTGCTATTGCGGGCAGTCCTCGGGAGACCCAGTACTTC. The gene calls are TRBV20-1 and TRBJ2-5, with D possibly matching TRBD2 (5 bases). Germline-derived CDR1 and CDR2 are DFQATT and SNEGSKA (reference sequence). The CDR3 extends over 14 amino acids. V was trimmed by 4 bases and J by 5 bases, leaving 17 bases between them.